The rows below give T cell receptor beta chains drawn from one sample of a study of shared clonotypes between healthy human individuals. The data were produced by immunoSEQ multiplex PCR, yet TCRdb's version contains in-frame clones alone and is incomplete. The sample has a few million clones, less than 95% seen once. The specimen was naive CD4+ T cells from PBMCs. Source of these receptors: a man between 18 and 35 years old in good health. Some clones in this sample may be carry-over from other donors' samples. CDR3s include the opening cysteine and the closing phenylalanine or tryptophan. D genes are given only for firm matches. Rows may omit the clone size; those that give it use once, few, many or a size class.

V	D	size	J	DNA	CDR3
TRBV6-1	.	.	TRBJ1-1	TGTGCCAGCAGTGAAGCGGGGAGGGTTAACACTGAAGCTTTCTTT	CASSEAGRVNTEAFF
TRBV15	.	.	TRBJ2-1	TGTGCCACCAGCAGAGATCCGAGCTCCTACAATGAGCAGTTCTTC	CATSRDPSSYNEQFF
TRBV18	.	.	TRBJ2-7	TGTGCCAGCTCACCACCGGTCAGGGCTGCCTACGAGCAGTACTTC	CASSPPVRAAYEQYF
TRBV10-2	.	.	TRBJ2-3	TGCGCCAGCACCGGAGGGTACGGACCAGATACGCAGTATTTT	CASTGGYGPDTQYF
TRBV7-2	.	.	TRBJ1-1	TGTGCCAGCAGCTCGGGACATTCGAACACTGAAGCTTTCTTT	CASSSGHSNTEAFF
TRBV28	TRBD1	.	TRBJ1-5	TGTGCCAGCAGTCCTGGATACCCGGGACAGGGGCTATTTCAGCCCCAGCATTTT	CASSPGYPGQGLFQPQHF
TRBV18	.	.	TRBJ2-7	TGTGCCAGCTCTCCTGCTGCAGGGTACGAGCAGTACTTC	CASSPAAGYEQYF
TRBV6-1	.	.	TRBJ2-3	TGTGCCAGCAGTGTTTCAGCCCCACAAGTGCCCACAGATACGCAGTATTTT	CASSVSAPQVPTDTQYF
TRBV4-2	TRBD1	.	TRBJ1-4	TGTGCCAGCAGCCAAGATCATGGACAGGGAGCAACTAATGAAAAACTGTTTTTT	CASSQDHGQGATNEKLFF
TRBV7-3	TRBD1	.	TRBJ1-1	TGTGCCAGCAGCCGTGGGACAGAAAGTGAAGCTTTCTTT	CASSRGTESEAFF
TRBV5-1	TRBD2	.	TRBJ2-1	TGCGCCAGCAGCTTGGAGGGCGGGAGGGGTTACAATGAGCAGTTCTTC	CASSLEGGRGYNEQFF
TRBV7-9	TRBD1	.	TRBJ2-3	TGTGCCAGCAGCTTGTTTCTAAGGGGGCGGTCAGATACGCAGTATTTT	CASSLFLRGRSDTQYF
TRBV11-3	.	few	TRBJ2-2	TGTGCCAGCAGCTTATCTGCCGGGGAGCTGTTTTTT	CASSLSAGELFF
TRBV29-1	.	.	TRBJ1-5	TGCAGCGTTGGCAGTAGCAATCAGCCCCAGCATTTT	CSVGSSNQPQHF
TRBV15	.	.	TRBJ2-7	TGTGCCACCAGCAGATCATCGACAGTCAACTACGAGCAGTACTTC	CATSRSSTVNYEQYF
TRBV5-1	.	.	TRBJ1-3	TGCGCCAGCAACCAATCCCCGGGGCAGCCAGGAAACACCATATATTTT	CASNQSPGQPGNTIYF
TRBV2	.	.	TRBJ1-5	TGTGCCAGCAGTGCCCAGACTAGCAATCAGCCCCAGCATTTT	CASSAQTSNQPQHF
TRBV5-6	.	.	TRBJ2-5	TGTGCCAGCAGCTTGTACCAAACCGCGGGAGAGACCCAGTACTTC	CASSLYQTAGETQYF
TRBV7-9	TRBD2	.	TRBJ2-3	TGTGCCAGCAGCCCCGGACTAGCGGGAGAAACAGATACGCAGTATTTT	CASSPGLAGETDTQYF
TRBV5-1	TRBD2	.	TRBJ2-3	TGCGCCAGCAGCCCTAGCGGGAGGGGGCTTGGAACGCAGTATTTT	CASSPSGRGLGTQYF
TRBV2	TRBD1	.	TRBJ2-3	TGTGCCAGCAGGGACAGGGAGGACACAGATACGCAGTATTTT	CASRDREDTDTQYF
TRBV5-5	.	.	TRBJ2-1	TGTGCCAGCTTCCCCCGGGAGACAGCCCACAATGAGCAGTTCTTC	CASFPRETAHNEQFF
TRBV29-1	.	.	TRBJ1-2	TGCAGCGTTGATGACCGATACCCCTATGGCTACACCTTC	CSVDDRYPYGYTF
TRBV5-3	TRBD1	.	TRBJ2-1	TGTGCCAGAAGCTTGGGGACAGGGGGCGCGTCCTACAATGAGCAGTTCTTC	CARSLGTGGASYNEQFF
TRBV7-2	.	.	TRBJ1-4	TGTGCCAGCAGCGGACAGTCTAATGAAAAACTGTTTTTT	CASSGQSNEKLFF
TRBV6-6	.	.	TRBJ2-3	TGTGCCAGCAGTTATTACCACAGCAGCACAGATACGCAGTATTTT	CASSYYHSSTDTQYF
TRBV5-4	.	.	TRBJ1-2	TGTGCCAGCAGCTTGCAGTGGGGTGGGGATGGCTACACCTTC	CASSLQWGGDGYTF
TRBV6-1	.	.	TRBJ1-1	TGTGCCAGCAAGCAGGGGCCCCACACTGAAGCTTTCTTT	CASKQGPHTEAFF
TRBV4-1	.	.	TRBJ1-1	TGCGCCAGCCGCAGCCCAGGGGTAGTAAACACTGAAGCTTTCTTT	CASRSPGVVNTEAFF
TRBV6-6	TRBD2	.	TRBJ2-7	TGTGCCAGCGGCTCGCCGACTAGCACTTACGAGCAGTACTTC	CASGSPTSTYEQYF
TRBV11-2	TRBD2	.	TRBJ2-1	TGTGCCAGCAGTACTAGCGGGTTATTAAACTCCTACAATGAGCAGTTCTTC	CASSTSGLLNSYNEQFF
TRBV7-2	.	.	TRBJ2-3	TGTGCCAGCAGCTTACGTGGGCCCACAGATACGCAGTATTTT	CASSLRGPTDTQYF
TRBV27	TRBD1	.	TRBJ2-1	TGTGCCAGCAGTCCCGGGACAGTTAGCTCCTACAATGAGCAGTTCTTC	CASSPGTVSSYNEQFF
TRBV25-1	.	.	TRBJ1-6	TGTGCCAGCAGTGAATTGGGACGGCCGAATCCCCTCCACTTT	CASSELGRPNPLHF
TRBV9	TRBD2	.	TRBJ2-1	TGTGCCAGCAGCGTAGTAGGCTCTAGCGGGAACAATGAGCAGTTCTTC	CASSVVGSSGNNEQFF
TRBV2	TRBD2	once	TRBJ2-5	TGTGCCAGCAGGAGGGGAGGGGTACAAGAGACCCAGTACTTC	CASRRGGVQETQYF
TRBV28	TRBD2	few	TRBJ2-3	TGTGCCAGCAGTTTAGGGGGGGCAGATACGCAGTATTTT	CASSLGGADTQYF
TRBV7-2	.	.	TRBJ1-4	TGTGCCAGCAGCTTAGCTCTTAATGAAAAACTGTTTTTT	CASSLALNEKLFF
TRBV19	.	.	TRBJ2-1	TGTGCCAGTAGTACCGCTTGGACGAAGTACAATGAGCAGTTCTTC	CASSTAWTKYNEQFF
TRBV5-1	.	.	TRBJ2-3	TGCGCCAGCAGCATCACCACGAATACGCAGTATTTT	CASSITTNTQYF
TRBV28	TRBD2	.	TRBJ2-7	TGTGCCAGCAGCTCCCGCGGGGAGCGGGGGACCTACGAGCAGTACTTC	CASSSRGERGTYEQYF
TRBV7-2	.	.	TRBJ2-2	TGTGCCAGCAGCTTACCCGGGACGCAAATTTCCACCGGGGAGCTGTTTTTT	CASSLPGTQISTGELFF
TRBV28	TRBD2	.	TRBJ2-7	TGTGCCAGCAGTTTATTCGGGGGGACGGCTAGCTCCTACGAGCAGTACTTC	CASSLFGGTASSYEQYF
TRBV5-1	TRBD1	.	TRBJ2-3	TGCGCCAGCAGCCCGACCGGACAGGGGACGGGTTCAGATACGCAGTATTTT	CASSPTGQGTGSDTQYF
TRBV15	.	once	TRBJ2-5	TGTGCCACCAGCAGCCAAGAGACCCAGTACTTC	CATSSQETQYF
TRBV19	.	.	TRBJ2-2	TGTGCCAGTAGGGGGATTCACACCGGGGAGCTGTTTTTT	CASRGIHTGELFF
TRBV6-5	.	.	TRBJ1-1	TGTGCCAGCAAAGTTTGGGACGGTGAAGCTTTCTTT	CASKVWDGEAFF
TRBV6-6	.	.	TRBJ2-5	TGTGCCAGCAACCGAGGGCTGGAGACCCAGTACTTC	CASNRGLETQYF
TRBV6-5	.	.	TRBJ2-3	TGTGCCAGCAATCGGGCCGGTGGAGATACGCAGTATTTT	CASNRAGGDTQYF
TRBV6-5	TRBD1	.	TRBJ2-7	TGTGCCAGCAGGGGCCGGGACAGGGTGGGGTACGAGCAGTACTTC	CASRGRDRVGYEQYF
TRBV15	.	.	TRBJ1-1	TGTGCCACCAGCAGAGATTCGATAACTGAAGCTTTCTTT	CATSRDSITEAFF
TRBV30	.	.	TRBJ1-2	TGTGCCTGGAGTGTACAGGGATTCTTCTATGGCTACACCTTC	CAWSVQGFFYGYTF
TRBV28	TRBD1	.	TRBJ1-2	TGTGCCAGCACAGGACAGGGGGACTATGGCTACACCTTC	CASTGQGDYGYTF
TRBV6-5	.	.	TRBJ2-7	TGTGCCAGCAGACCCAGGGACCCACGGTCCTACGAGCAGTACTTC	CASRPRDPRSYEQYF
TRBV7-8	.	.	TRBJ1-5	TGTGCCAGCAGCTCCATTACAGGGAATCAGCCCCAGCATTTT	CASSSITGNQPQHF
TRBV10-2	TRBD2	.	TRBJ2-7	TGCGCCAGCAGTTGGACTAGCGGCGAGCAGTACTTC	CASSWTSGEQYF
TRBV7-2	.	once	TRBJ2-3	TGTGCCAGCAGTTCTAGGGGCCTCACTAGGCAGTATTTT	CASSSRGLTRQYF
TRBV6-1	.	.	TRBJ1-4	TGTGCCAGCAGTGATTTCGGGCAGGGCACTGAAAAACTGTTTTTT	CASSDFGQGTEKLFF